Presented here are 21 T cell receptor beta chains from one specimen sequenced in a study of radiotherapy plus CTLA-4 blockade in lung cancer. Profiled with immunoSEQ multiplex PCR; TCRdb holds only in-frame clones, not every one. The table has 80,000 or so clones, about four fifths seen once; the top ten hold less than 4%. The sample was peripheral blood, taken from a patient treated with radiotherapy plus ipilimumab. These receptors were taken from a human donor with non-small cell lung cancer who had a partial response to radiotherapy plus ipilimumab. Some clones in this sample may be carry-over from other donors' samples.

V is TRBV5-1 and J is TRBJ2-3, with D maybe TRBD2 (5 bases). The germline gives CDR1 SGHRS, CDR2 YFSETQ. The CDR3 loop spans 17 amino acids. Trimming took off 0 bases at V and 3 bases at J, with 17 bases between the two ends. The CDR3 DNA reads TGCGCCAGCAGCTTGGATTTTGAGACTATCGGGACAGATACGCAGTATTTT. It codes for CASSLDFETIGTDTQYF.

V gene TRBV18 combines with J gene TRBJ1-5, with TRBD1 matching over 8 bases. Trimming cost V 2 bases and J 5 bases; bases outside gene matches: 5. The CDR3 totals 15 residues. The germline CDR1 and CDR2 sequences are KGHSH and LQKENI. The CDR3 DNA sequence: TGTGCCAGCTCACCAGGGACAGGAGAAGATCAGCCCCAGCATTTT. As protein: CASSPGTGEDQPQHF.

The rearrangement links TRBV10-3 to TRBJ1-2; 8 bases align to TRBD1. There are 14 residues in the CDR3. V shed 6 bases, J shed 2 bases, and the junction held 5 bases outside the gene matches. The germline CDR1 and CDR2 sequences are ENHRY and SYGVKD. CDR3 sequence: CAISRQGLNYGYTF. The CDR3 DNA is TGTGCCATCAGCCGACAGGGGTTAAACTATGGCTACACCTTC.

In the case of this clone: This sample also contains other DNA sequences that code for the same CDR3. The CDR3 protein is CASSLVGTGDEQYF. The CDR3 DNA reads as TGCGCCAGCAGCTTGGTTGGGACAGGGGACGAGCAGTACTTC. The chain has TRBV5-1 and TRBJ2-7; 10 bases agree with TRBD1. The CDR3 length is 14 residues. Unmatched junction bases numbered 2, after V lost 0 bases and J lost 5 bases. Germline-derived CDR1 and CDR2 are SGHRS and YFSETQ.

This clone was recorded a few times. The J gene is TRBJ2-2, the V gene TRBV7-2; D is unclear. The ends were cut back, 4 bases at V and 3 bases at J, with 12 bases in the middle. CDR3 length equals 15 residues. CDR1 and CDR2 (germline): SGHTA, FQGNSA. CDR3 DNA sequence: TGTGCCAGCAGCTCCCCCAAGCGACACACCGGGGAGCTGTTTTTT. It yields the protein CASSSPKRHTGELFF.

The chain has TRBV19 and TRBJ2-3, with TRBD1 matching over 7 bases. The germline CDR1 and CDR2 sequences are LNHDA and SQIVND (reference sequence). The CDR3 loop spans 14 amino acids. V lost 4 bases and J lost 4; bases outside the gene matches: 5. For the CDR3, the DNA is TGTGCCAGTAGTAGGCGACAGGGAGCAGATACGCAGTATTTT. Translation gives CASSRRQGADTQYF.

About this clone: The junction differs from germline at one of its ends, possibly a read error. The genes are TRBV29-1 and TRBJ2-1; perhaps TRBD1 as D (5 bases). From germline, CDR1 is SQVTM and CDR2 ANQGSEA. The CDR3 is 16 residues long. The CDR3 here is CSVEDRAGGRNNEQFF. The DNA for the CDR3 is TGCAGCGTGGAAGACAGAGCCGGCGGTCGTAACAATGAGCAGTTCTTC.

The rearrangement links TRBV5-6 to TRBJ1-5, with no clear D. The CDR3 contains 14 residues. Germline assignment: CDR1 SGHDT and CDR2 YYEEEE. V gave up 0 bases and J gave up 4 bases, with 8 bases separating them. CDR3 protein: CASSLGQRNQPQHF. Written as DNA, the CDR3 is TGTGCCAGCAGCTTGGGGCAGCGGAATCAGCCCCAGCATTTT.

This clone was seen a few times. The chain carries TRBV4-2 and TRBJ2-5, with 15 bases fitting TRBD2. Losses at the gene ends were 5 bases for V and 5 bases for J; bases not matched to a gene: 15. The CDR3 has 19 amino acids. The germline CDR1 and CDR2 sequences are LGHNA and YNFKEQ. CDR3 sequence (DNA): TGTGCCAGCAGCGCTTACTCGGGACTAGCGGGAGGAGGGGTTGAGACCCAGTACTTC. Residues: CASSAYSGLAGGGVETQYF.

The gene calls are TRBV4-2 and TRBJ2-2; D possibly corresponds to TRBD2 (6 bases). The CDR3 has 14 residues. Germline loops: CDR1 LGHNA, CDR2 YNFKEQ. Trimming took off 0 bases at V and 9 bases at J, with 11 bases between the two ends. The CDR3 coding sequence is TGTGCCAGCAGCCAAGAACTAGCTACCCGGGAGCTGTTTTTT. Translating gives CASSQELATRELFF.

The chain recombines TRBV4-2 with TRBJ2-4; D is undetermined. The CDR3 consists of 16 residues. Per germline, CDR1 LGHNA and CDR2 YNFKEQ. V was clipped by 0 bases and J by 0 bases, with 9 bases between them. The CDR3 bases are TGTGCCAGCAGCCAAGATGGCGGAATAGCCAAAAACATTCAGTACTTC. It is translated as CASSQDGGIAKNIQYF.

This chain connects TRBV5-5 to TRBJ1-4; D might be TRBD1 (5 bases). The CDR3 runs 17 residues. The V end lost 4 bases, the J end lost 7 bases, and 23 bases lay between the germline ends. Germline CDR1 SGHKS, CDR2 YYEKEE (reference sequence). In DNA form, the CDR3 reads TGTGCCAGCAGCGGTAGTACGTTTGGCGGGGCGGCTGAAAAACTGTTTTTT. This translates into CASSGSTFGGAAEKLFF.

The gene calls are TRBV19 and TRBJ2-7; TRBD2 is a possible D gene (6 bases). CDR1 and CDR2 from the germline V gene are LNHDA and SQIVND (reference sequence). Trimming stripped 5 bases from V and 3 bases from J, with 8 bases between. This CDR3 spans 12 amino acids. The DNA of the CDR3 is TGTGCCAGTAGTTCGGGGGTCTACGAGCAGTACTTC. Protein sequence: CASSSGVYEQYF. Using reference TRBV19 and TRBJ2-7 for the parts outside the CDR3, the full variable domain is DGGITQSPKYLFRKEGQNVTLSCEQNLNHDAMYWYRQDPGQGLRLIYYSQIVNDFQKGDIAEGYSVSREKKESFPLTVTSAQKNPTAFYLCASSSGVYEQYFGPGTRLTVT.

The CDR3 reads CASSSDNRGAYEQYF. The DNA for the CDR3 is TGTGCCAGCAGCTCCGATAACAGGGGTGCCTACGAGCAGTACTTC. V usage is TRBV6-5 and J usage is TRBJ2-7; 7 bases are a match to TRBD1. V lost 6 bases and J lost 2; bases outside the gene matches: 10. Germline CDR1 MNHEY, CDR2 SVGAGI. This CDR3 contains 15 residues.

The chain is built from TRBV7-8 and TRBJ2-3, with D perhaps matching TRBD2 (5 bases). Trimming cost V 7 bases and J 1 base, with 15 bases left between them. Germline lookup yields CDR1 SGHVS and CDR2 FQNEAQ. There are 15 residues in the CDR3. In DNA, the CDR3 is TGTGCCAGCAACAACGACGGCGGGCGCACAGATACGCAGTATTTT. Its protein is CASNNDGGRTDTQYF.

The chain links TRBV27 to TRBJ2-3; D is unclear. Trimming stripped 1 base from V and 2 bases from J, with 4 bases between. Germline V gene data show CDR1 as MNHEY and CDR2 as SMNVEV (reference sequence). This CDR3 has 13 amino acids. DNA of the CDR3: TGTGCCAGCAGTTTATACACCACAGATACGCAGTATTTT. It specifies CASSLYTTDTQYF.

Written as DNA, the CDR3 is TGCAGTGCTAGCGAGGGCTACGAGCAGTACTTC. Encoded protein: CSASEGYEQYF. J is TRBJ2-7 and V is TRBV20-1; possibly TRBD2 for D (5 bases). This CDR3 spans 11 amino acids. V lost 3 bases, J lost 3 bases, and 6 bases lay in between. CDR1 DFQATT and CDR2 SNEGSKA come from the germline V gene (reference sequence).

This chain uses TRBV9 with TRBJ1-4; possible D gene TRBD1, 5 bases. CDR3 length: 14 residues. V was clipped by 2 bases and J by 6 bases, with 11 bases between them. Germline V gene lookup returns CDR1 SGDLS and CDR2 YYNGEE. The CDR3 DNA reads as TGTGCCAGCAGCGTGACAGCCAACCATGAAAAACTGTTTTTT. Residues: CASSVTANHEKLFF.

This clone has only one observation. The chain couples TRBV5-1 to TRBJ1-4; D perhaps matches TRBD1 (5 bases). Per germline, CDR1 SGHRS and CDR2 YFSETQ. Trimming cost V 0 bases and J 7 bases, with 13 bases left between them. This CDR3 comprises 15 residues. The CDR3 nucleotides are TGCGCCAGCAGCTTGGCAGGGTTAAACGGTGAAAAACTGTTTTTT. Protein product: CASSLAGLNGEKLFF. Full variable domain (remainder filled in from reference TRBV5-1 and TRBJ1-4): KAGVTQTPRYLIKTRGQQVTLSCSPISGHRSVSWYQQTPGQGLQFLFEYFSETQRNKGNFPGRFSGRQFSNSRSEMNVSTLELGDSALYLCASSLAGLNGEKLFFGSGTQLSVL.

In this sample, this clone turned up once. The chain couples TRBV11-3 to TRBJ2-1, with 10 nucleotides matching TRBD2. The CDR3 sequence is 15 residues long. Germline values: CDR1 SGHNT, CDR2 YENEEA. The V segment lost 5 bases and the J segment 3 bases; nucleotides outside the gene matches: 4. CDR3: CASSHGTSVYNEQFF. CDR3 coding DNA: TGTGCCAGCAGCCACGGGACTAGCGTCTACAATGAGCAGTTCTTC.

Remarks on this clone: Other DNA sequences of this sample code for an identical CDR3. The genes are TRBV6-1 and TRBJ2-5; possible D gene TRBD2, 5 bases. The V gene's germline CDR1 is MNHNS and CDR2 SASEGT. CDR3 length equals 15 residues. V was cut by 2 bases and J by 5 bases, with 15 bases left in between. The CDR3 spells CASSENRGRLETQYF. The CDR3 region has the DNA TGTGCCAGCAGTGAAAACAGAGGGCGACTTGAGACCCAGTACTTC.